The rows below give T cell receptor beta chains drawn from one sample of a study of vaccination effects on CD4 cells after COVID-19. These receptors' targets are unknown. Repertoires were generated with immunoSEQ multiplex PCR, while TCRdb's copy carries only in-frame clones and drops some. The sample has fewer than 90,000 clones; 73% are singletons. Specimen: CD4+ T cells from PBMCs cultured with HIV peptides, collected before COVID-19 vaccination. These receptors came from a human donor who had a prior SARS-CoV-2 infection. The CDR3 runs from the conserved cysteine through the conserved F or W. Fields, in order: CDR3 DNA, CDR3 protein, clone size, V gene, D gene, J gene. A D gene is named only where the DNA matches it firmly. Rows give clone size only sometimes, using once, few, many, or a class for an expanded clone.

DNA: TGTGCCAGCTCACCACTTGGGGACAGATCCTACGAGCAGTACTTC
CDR3: CASSPLGDRSYEQYF
size: once
V: TRBV18
D: TRBD1
J: TRBJ2-7

DNA: TGTGCCAGCAGTTTCGGAGGCGGACTAGAACTTTCCAAAAACATTCAGTACTTC
CDR3: CASSFGGGLELSKNIQYF
size: -
V: TRBV28
D: TRBD2
J: TRBJ2-4

DNA: TGTGCCAGCTCACGTGACGGAGGCGGAAACGAGCAGTACTTC
CDR3: CASSRDGGGNEQYF
size: -
V: TRBV18
D: -
J: TRBJ2-7

DNA: TGTGCCATCAGTGAGGCTTGGGGACAGGGGGCGCAGAATGAGCAGTTCTTC
CDR3: CAISEAWGQGAQNEQFF
size: -
V: TRBV10-3
D: TRBD1
J: TRBJ2-1

DNA: TGTGCCAGCAGCTTAGCCCTCACGGGCCGTCGGAAGGTGGACACTGAAGCTTTCTTT
CDR3: CASSLALTGRRKVDTEAFF
size: few
V: TRBV7-8
D: -
J: TRBJ1-1

DNA: TGTGCCAGCAGTTTGCTAGCGGGAGGGCTTGTGGATGAGCAGTTCTTC
CDR3: CASSLLAGGLVDEQFF
size: few
V: TRBV2
D: TRBD2
J: TRBJ2-1

DNA: TGTGCCACCAGCAGAGATCCAAGCGGGATCTACGAGCAGTACTTC
CDR3: CATSRDPSGIYEQYF
size: -
V: TRBV15
D: TRBD2
J: TRBJ2-7

DNA: TGCGCCAGCAGCCAAGAGACGTGGGGGCCCCAGCATTTT
CDR3: CASSQETWGPQHF
size: -
V: TRBV4-1
D: -
J: TRBJ1-5

DNA: TGTGCCAGCAGCCTTAGGTATGAGCAGTTCTTC
CDR3: CASSLRYEQFF
size: few
V: TRBV12-3/TRBV12-4
D: -
J: TRBJ2-1

DNA: TGTGCCTGCCAATCAACGAGGGGATATGGCTACACCTTC
CDR3: CACQSTRGYGYTF
size: -
V: TRBV30
D: -
J: TRBJ1-2

DNA: TGCGCCAGCAGCCAAGGTTGGACTAGCGGGACCCAAGAGACCCAGTACTTC
CDR3: CASSQGWTSGTQETQYF
size: -
V: TRBV4-1
D: TRBD2
J: TRBJ2-5

DNA: TGTGCCAGCGGTTGGCAGATCAATCAGCCCCAGCATTTT
CDR3: CASGWQINQPQHF
size: -
V: TRBV6-5
D: -
J: TRBJ1-5

DNA: TGCAGCGTCACGCGGAGCAGCTTTAATGAAAAACTGTTTTTT
CDR3: CSVTRSSFNEKLFF
size: medium-sized
V: TRBV29-1
D: -
J: TRBJ1-4

DNA: TGTGCCACCAGCAGAGATAATAGGGGACAGGGGGAGCTGAACACTGAAGCTTTCTTT
CDR3: CATSRDNRGQGELNTEAFF
size: -
V: TRBV15
D: TRBD1
J: TRBJ1-1

DNA: TGTGCCAGCAGCTGGGGGACAGGGCTTGAAAAACTGTTTTTT
CDR3: CASSWGTGLEKLFF
size: few
V: TRBV7-8
D: TRBD1
J: TRBJ1-4

DNA: TGTGCCAGCAGTCACCAGGACGGTAGCACAGATACGCAGTATTTT
CDR3: CASSHQDGSTDTQYF
size: -
V: TRBV4-2
D: -
J: TRBJ2-3

DNA: TGTGCCAGCAGCCCGAGACAGGCGTATGGCTACACCTTC
CDR3: CASSPRQAYGYTF
size: few
V: TRBV3-1/TRBV3-2
D: -
J: TRBJ1-2

DNA: TGTGCCAGCAGAAACGAGGGGGGGACCATATATTTT
CDR3: CASRNEGGTIYF
size: few
V: TRBV6-5
D: -
J: TRBJ1-3

DNA: TGTGCCAGCAGCATGAGCGGGGGCAACAATGAGCAGTTCTTC
CDR3: CASSMSGGNNEQFF
size: -
V: TRBV7-3
D: TRBD2
J: TRBJ2-1

DNA: TGTGCCAGCAGCTTACAGGGGAAAACCGGGGAGCTGTTTTTT
CDR3: CASSLQGKTGELFF
size: -
V: TRBV7-9
D: -
J: TRBJ2-2

DNA: TGTGCCAGCAGCGTAGCCCCGGGGAGGTCCTACGAGCAGTACTTC
CDR3: CASSVAPGRSYEQYF
size: -
V: TRBV9
D: -
J: TRBJ2-7

DNA: TGCGCCAGCAGCTTGGCATCGCGGCCTACGCAGGGGGGCAATGAGCAGTTCTTC
CDR3: CASSLASRPTQGGNEQFF
size: -
V: TRBV5-1
D: -
J: TRBJ2-1

DNA: TGCGCCAGCAGCCAAGTCCACTCTAACCCCCCAGATACGCAGTATTTT
CDR3: CASSQVHSNPPDTQYF
size: -
V: TRBV4-3
D: -
J: TRBJ2-3

DNA: TGCGCCAGCAGTGAACGGGTTTGGGGACTAGCGAACATCTACAATGAGCAGTTCTTC
CDR3: CASSERVWGLANIYNEQFF
size: -
V: TRBV10-2
D: TRBD2
J: TRBJ2-1